The next 27 T cell receptor beta chains were all read from a single sample in a study of vaccination and CD4 T cells after COVID-19. Which antigens these TCRs recognize remains unknown. The Oncomine TCR Beta short-read assay sequenced DNA from cultured CD4+ T cells. MiXCR, applied by TCRdb to the PCR reads, yields one record per CDR3 protein. The table has around 19,000 distinct CDR3 sequences, about three fifths seen once; the top ten hold approximately 8.7%. As to treatment: approximately 11-day PBMC culture with coronavirus spike peptide pools or control peptides (ViraFEST assay). Sequencing used CD4+ T cells from blood, cultured in vitro. The source of these receptors is a human donor who had recovered from COVID-19.

V and J are TRBV28 and TRBJ2-7; D is tentatively TRBD1 or TRBD2 (5 bases each). V gave up 1 base and J gave up 8 bases, with 9 bases separating them. Germline V gene lookup returns CDR1 MDHEN and CDR2 SYDVKM. The CDR3 extends over 12 amino acids. The CDR3 nucleotides read TGTGCCAGCAGTTTATTCGAGGGGAAGCAGTACTTC. Residues: CASSLFEGKQYF.

This chain joins TRBV30 and TRBJ1-2; D might be TRBD1 (6 bases). Trimming cost V 7 bases and J 7 bases, with 16 bases left between them. The CDR3 is made up of 12 amino acids. CDR1 and CDR2 (germline): GTSNPN, SVGIG (reference sequence). DNA for the CDR3: TGTGCCTCCGACCCGGGGGCGGGTGGCTACACCTTC. Amino acids: CASDPGAGGYTF.

In this sample, this clonotype turned up once. V usage is TRBV18 and J usage is TRBJ1-1; 8 nucleotides agree with TRBD1. The CDR3 sequence is 17 residues long. Per the germline V gene, CDR1 is KGHSH and CDR2 is LQKENI. V trimming: 3 bases; J trimming: 1 base; junction bases outside the gene matches: 10. The chain's CDR3 is CASSPQGAIISNTEAFF. The DNA for the CDR3 is TGTGCCAGCTCACCTCAGGGGGCAATTATTTCGAACACTGAAGCTTTCTTT.

The rearrangement uses TRBV6-2 or TRBV6-3 and TRBJ2-7, with 9 bases aligning to TRBD2. CDR3 length equals 15 residues. The junction had 7 bases not matched to a gene; V was cut back by 5 bases and J by 2 bases. Per the germline V gene, CDR1 is MNHEY and CDR2 is SVGEGT. The CDR3 nucleotides are TGTGCCAGCAGTGAACAGACTAGCGGCCCCTACGAGCAGTACTTC. It codes for CASSEQTSGPYEQYF.

The chain employs TRBV6-1 and TRBJ2-4, with 7 nucleotides matching TRBD1. Germline loops: CDR1 MNHNS, CDR2 SASEGT. This CDR3 comprises 15 residues. J was trimmed by 3 bases and V by 6 bases; bases with no gene match: 8. CDR3 in DNA: TGTGCCAGCAGACCGACAGGGTTCGGCAAAAACATTCAGTACTTC. Its translation is CASRPTGFGKNIQYF.

The chain joins TRBV7-8 to TRBJ1-2; D is perhaps TRBD1 (5 bases). The V and J ends lost 1 base and 5 bases respectively, with 17 bases between them. CDR1 and CDR2 (germline): SGHVS, FQNEAQ. The CDR3 runs to 16 residues. CDR3 sequence reads: CASSLDQGLMGYGYTF. In DNA, the CDR3 is TGTGCCAGCAGCTTAGATCAGGGCTTGATGGGTTATGGCTACACCTTC. Supplemented by reference TRBV7-8 and TRBJ1-2, the full variable domain reads GAGVSQSPRYKVAKRGQDVALRCDPISGHVSLFWYQQALGQGPEFLTYFQNEAQLDKSGLPSDRFFAERPEGSVSTLKIQRTQQEDSAVYLCASSLDQGLMGYGYTFGSGTRLTVV.

The rearrangement joins TRBV10-1 to TRBJ2-7; TRBD2 matches at 13 bases. The CDR3 sequence is 15 residues long. CDR1 is WNHNN and CDR2 is SYGVQD in the germline V gene (reference sequence). V was clipped by 2 bases and J by 5 bases; unmatched bases: 3. CDR3 nucleotides: TGCGCCAGCAGTGAGAGACTAGCGGGAGGTGACGAGCAGTACTTC. Amino acid sequence: CASSERLAGGDEQYF.

This clonotype was counted between two and nine times. The rearrangement links TRBV20-1 to TRBJ2-1; 10 bases map to TRBD2. CDR1 DFQATT and CDR2 SNEGSKA come from the germline V gene (reference sequence). This CDR3 comprises 15 residues. V shed 1 base and J 7 bases; nucleotides not matched to a gene: 7. Written as DNA, the CDR3 is TGCAGTGCTAGAGGGGTCGCTAGCGGGAGAAATGAGCAGTTCTTC. It is translated as CSARGVASGRNEQFF.

This clonotype was counted between two and nine times. V gene TRBV15 combines with J gene TRBJ2-3; weak D call: TRBD2 (5 bases). V gave up 5 bases and J gave up 2 bases, with 11 bases separating them. CDR1 is LNHNV, CDR2 YYDKDF, per germline (reference sequence). The CDR3 has 14 residues. The DNA for the CDR3 is TGTGCCACCAGCGAGGGCCAGTTCACAGATACGCAGTATTTT. Translating gives CATSEGQFTDTQYF.

This chain uses TRBV6-5 with TRBJ2-7, with a possible D match to TRBD2 (5 bases). Trimming removed 2 bases from V and 5 bases from J, with 10 bases in between. This CDR3 has 13 residues. Germline V gene sequence: CDR1 MNHEY, CDR2 SVGAGI. This chain's CDR3 is CASSYDGINEQYF. Here the CDR3 DNA reads TGTGCCAGCAGTTACGACGGGATTAACGAGCAGTACTTC.

This clonotype was found a few times. V gene TRBV15 combines with J gene TRBJ2-5, with 9 bases lining up with TRBD1. The length of the CDR3 is 14 residues. J gave up 4 bases and V 2 bases, and 2 bases lay outside the gene matches. From germline, CDR1 is LNHNV and CDR2 YYDKDF (reference sequence). The DNA of the CDR3 is TGTGCCACCAGCAGACAGGGACAGGGAGAGACCCAGTACTTC. Amino acid sequence: CATSRQGQGETQYF.

J is TRBJ2-3 and V is TRBV6-1; D possibly corresponds to TRBD2 (6 bases). The CDR3 runs 15 residues. Germline-derived CDR1 and CDR2 are MNHNS and SASEGT. V lost 6 bases and J lost 6, with 19 bases in between. The CDR3 DNA reads as TGTGCCAGCAGCCCCGCCCGGGGAGGCGAGGATACGCAGTATTTT. Its protein product is CASSPARGGEDTQYF.

This clonotype is a singleton in its sample. The chain is built from TRBV6-1 and TRBJ1-5; D remains ambiguous. Trimming removed 5 bases at V and 1 base at J, with 6 bases between. Germline-derived CDR1 and CDR2 are MNHNS and SASEGT. This CDR3 spans 13 amino acids. The CDR3 bases are TGTGCCAGCAGTCAGCTGAGCAATCAGCCCCAGCATTTT. This sequence encodes CASSQLSNQPQHF.

The genes are TRBV2 and TRBJ2-3, with D possibly TRBD2 on 5 matching bases. This CDR3 has 14 residues. Looked up from germline, CDR1 is SNHLY and CDR2 is FYNNEI. V shed 6 bases and J shed 0 bases, with 10 bases lying between them. The CDR3 here is CASRDLSSTDTQYF. Written as DNA, the CDR3 is TGTGCCAGCAGGGACTTGTCTAGCACAGATACGCAGTATTTT. The full variable domain, in which reference TRBV2 and TRBJ2-3 provide the parts outside the CDR3, is EPEVTQTPSHQVTQMGQEVILRCVPISNHLYFYWYRQILGQKVEFLVSFYNNEISEKSEIFDDQFSVERPDGSNFTLKIRSTKLEDSAMYFCASRDLSSTDTQYFGPGTRLTVL.

This clonotype was seen once. This chain connects TRBV6-5 to TRBJ1-1; D perhaps matches TRBD1 (6 bases). Germline loops: CDR1 MNHEY, CDR2 SVGAGI. V was shortened by 0 bases and J by 1 base, with 12 bases between the two germline ends. The CDR3 covers 16 residues. CDR3 nucleotide sequence: TGTGCCAGCAGTTACTCTCCGGGGGGCTCGAACACTGAAGCTTTCTTT. Translation: CASSYSPGGSNTEAFF.

This chain links TRBV7-9 with TRBJ2-7, with 7 nucleotides matching TRBD1. Looked up from germline, CDR1 is SEHNR and CDR2 is FQNEAQ (reference sequence). This CDR3 region has 12 residues. The V and J ends lost 5 bases and 5 bases, in that order; junction bases with no gene match: 3. In DNA, the CDR3 is TGTGCCAGCAGCGCAGGGGGACACGAGCAGTACTTC. This sequence encodes CASSAGGHEQYF.

V is TRBV7-9 and J is TRBJ2-6; possible D gene TRBD1, 5 bases. Germline CDR1 and CDR2: SEHNR and FQNEAQ (reference sequence). Between the trimmed V and J ends, which lost 4 bases and 3 bases, there was a span of 10 bases. The CDR3 length is 15 residues. CDR3 in amino acids: CASSSDSFGANVLTF. CDR3 sequence (DNA): TGTGCCAGCAGCTCCGACAGTTTTGGGGCCAACGTCCTGACTTTC.

The chain recombines TRBV10-1 with TRBJ2-7; D might be TRBD1 (6 bases). The ends were cut back, 0 bases at V and 3 bases at J, with 12 bases in the middle. The CDR3 extends over 15 amino acids. The germline gives CDR1 WNHNN, CDR2 SYGVQD (reference sequence). The CDR3 is CASSESSGDYYEQYF. CDR3 coding DNA: TGCGCCAGCAGTGAGTCCTCAGGGGATTACTACGAGCAGTACTTC.

The chain has TRBV20-1 and TRBJ2-7; the D gene could be TRBD1 or TRBD2 (5 bases each). Germline lookup yields CDR1 DFQATT and CDR2 SNEGSKA (reference sequence). Trimming shortened V by 2 bases and J by 5 bases, and 22 bases separated the two germline ends. The CDR3 loop spans 16 amino acids. The CDR3: CSARPVPDSGGNEQYF. CDR3 DNA sequence: TGCAGTGCTAGACCAGTTCCCGACAGTGGAGGCAACGAGCAGTACTTC.

J is TRBJ1-5 and V is TRBV24-1, with D uncertain. The CDR3 consists of 14 residues. Looked up from germline, CDR1 is KGHDR and CDR2 is SFDVKD. Deletions cut 4 bases from V and 5 bases from J, with 11 bases between. Here the CDR3 reads CATSERVIDQPQHF. The CDR3, as DNA: TGTGCCACCAGTGAAAGGGTTATCGATCAGCCCCAGCATTTT.

The table lists this clonotype with a few counts. The chain carries TRBV12-3 or TRBV12-4 and TRBJ1-2; D not certain. CDR3 length: 13 residues. Trimming left V 6 bases short and J 2 bases short, with 10 bases between. The CDR3 spells CASRQTENYGYTF. CDR3 nucleotides: TGTGCCAGCAGACAGACGGAAAACTATGGCTACACCTTC.

There are a few counts of this clonotype. The chain couples TRBV4-1 to TRBJ1-6; maybe TRBD1 (5 bases). The CDR3 sequence is 17 residues long. V was clipped by 4 bases and J by 7 bases, with 20 bases between them. Germline assignment: CDR1 MGHRA and CDR2 YSYEKL. The CDR3 loop reads CASSRTGRGRENSPLHF. Written as DNA, the CDR3 is TGCGCCAGCAGCCGGACCGGTCGGGGCAGGGAAAATTCACCCCTCCACTTT.

The chain uses TRBV5-5 and TRBJ2-3, with 9 positions matching TRBD2. Germline V CDR1 and CDR2: SGHKS, YYEKEE (reference sequence). This CDR3 has 17 residues. With 1 base clipped from V and 3 bases from J, the junction kept 9 bases outside the gene matches. The CDR3 is CASSLRLAGTITDTQYF. The CDR3 coding sequence is TGTGCCAGCAGCTTGAGGCTAGCGGGAACAATAACAGATACGCAGTATTTT. Drawing the rest from reference TRBV5-5 and TRBJ2-3, the complete variable domain is DAGVTQSPTHLIKTRGQQVTLRCSPISGHKSVSWYQQVLGQGPQFIFQYYEKEERGRGNFPDRFSARQFPNYSSELNVNALLLGDSALYLCASSLRLAGTITDTQYFGPGTRLTVL.

Comment on this clonotype: One end of the junction does not line up with germline, which may come from a read error. The J gene is TRBJ2-7, the V gene TRBV20-1; D perhaps matches TRBD2 (6 bases). This CDR3 contains 15 residues. Looked up from germline, CDR1 is DFQATT and CDR2 is SNEGSKA (reference sequence). As DNA, the CDR3 is TGCAGTGCGCCAGCGGGCGTGGGAGAATCCTGCGAGCAGTACTTC. Encoded protein: CSAPAGVGESCEQYF.

V gene TRBV28 combines with J gene TRBJ2-3; D unclear. The V and J ends lost 3 bases and 0 bases respectively, with 13 bases between them. CDR1 and CDR2 from the germline V gene are MDHEN and SYDVKM. The CDR3 extends over 16 amino acids. The CDR3 loop reads CASSLAARSSTDTQYF. As DNA, the CDR3 is TGTGCCAGCAGTTTGGCAGCTAGGTCTAGCACAGATACGCAGTATTTT.

V usage is TRBV7-6 and J usage is TRBJ2-2, with a weak D call TRBD2 (5 bases). The germline gives CDR1 SGHVS, CDR2 FNYEAQ. V was shortened by 0 bases and J by 7 bases, with 12 bases between the two germline ends. The CDR3 is 15 amino acids. The CDR3 DNA follows: TGTGCCAGCAGCTTAGCGAGCGGTGCCGTCGGGGAGCTGTTTTTT. This gives the protein CASSLASGAVGELFF.

The rearrangement uses TRBV7-2 and TRBJ2-2, with D unresolved. Germline V gene sequence: CDR1 SGHTA, CDR2 FQGNSA. The CDR3 sequence is 14 residues long. V was pared by 7 bases and J by 0 bases, with 9 bases between. The CDR3: CASTLVSNTGELFF. In DNA form, the CDR3 reads TGTGCCAGCACCCTCGTTTCGAACACCGGGGAGCTGTTTTTT.